The rows below give T cell receptor beta chains drawn from one sample of a study. TCRdb fed the 5' RACE reads into MiXCR, producing one record per CDR3 protein. The repertoire holds approximately 11,000 distinct CDR3 sequences, with 40% to 55% as singletons. Sequenced input: tumor-infiltrating naive CD4+ T cells sorted from the breast tumor. These receptors were obtained from a female donor with breast cancer. The conserved cysteine and the conserved F or W are not part of the CDR3 here.

cdr3_aa: SARWTAMQETQY
v_call: TRBV20-1
j_call: TRBJ2-5

cdr3_aa: ASSFGQPQH
v_call: TRBV12-3/TRBV12-4
j_call: TRBJ1-5

cdr3_aa: SASGGYGYT
v_call: TRBV20-1
j_call: TRBJ1-2

cdr3_aa: SARGQQPGTTYEQY
v_call: TRBV20-1
j_call: TRBJ2-7

cdr3_aa: SAPWMGGTEAF
v_call: TRBV20-1
j_call: TRBJ1-1

cdr3_aa: ASSPLWGNTEAF
v_call: TRBV7-2
j_call: TRBJ1-1

cdr3_aa: SVETQDGDEQF
v_call: TRBV29-1
j_call: TRBJ2-1

cdr3_aa: ASSQDMAGEQF
v_call: TRBV4-2
j_call: TRBJ2-1

cdr3_aa: SARALQGGFTEAF
v_call: TRBV20-1
j_call: TRBJ1-1

cdr3_aa: ASSPRELSTGELF
v_call: TRBV9
j_call: TRBJ2-2

cdr3_aa: ASSDSGEVNEQF
v_call: TRBV6-4
j_call: TRBJ2-1

cdr3_aa: ASRRLAGETQY
v_call: TRBV6-1
j_call: TRBJ2-5

cdr3_aa: ASSLVSTAGFLNQPQH
v_call: TRBV5-8
j_call: TRBJ1-5

cdr3_aa: ASSHQGQPQH
v_call: TRBV7-6
j_call: TRBJ1-5

cdr3_aa: ASGDSGPYNEQF
v_call: TRBV25-1
j_call: TRBJ2-1

cdr3_aa: SAMDYSNQPQH
v_call: TRBV20-1
j_call: TRBJ1-5

cdr3_aa: ASSLTDTRY
v_call: TRBV12-3/TRBV12-4
j_call: TRBJ2-3

cdr3_aa: ATSRVVGFQSYNEQF
v_call: TRBV15
j_call: TRBJ2-1

cdr3_aa: ASSQGQDNEQF
v_call: TRBV18
j_call: TRBJ2-1

cdr3_aa: SASRPGTVRYEQF
v_call: TRBV20-1
j_call: TRBJ2-1

cdr3_aa: SARQLAEQF
v_call: TRBV20-1
j_call: TRBJ2-1

cdr3_aa: SVDKGLAGVAGTQY
v_call: TRBV20-1
j_call: TRBJ2-3

cdr3_aa: ASSVSLRGGSYNEQF
v_call: TRBV7-2
j_call: TRBJ2-1

cdr3_aa: ATSTGVVQPQH
v_call: TRBV15
j_call: TRBJ1-5

cdr3_aa: ASSQQDLTGSYNEQF
v_call: TRBV4-1
j_call: TRBJ2-1

cdr3_aa: ASSYYVGGRGAF
v_call: TRBV6-2/TRBV6-3
j_call: TRBJ1-1

cdr3_aa: ASKRTGQYYGYT
v_call: TRBV6-5
j_call: TRBJ1-2

cdr3_aa: ASSFRQDDEKLF
v_call: TRBV27
j_call: TRBJ1-4

cdr3_aa: ASIRLRADYQPQH
v_call: TRBV21-1
j_call: TRBJ1-5

cdr3_aa: ASSPTQRRRYNEQF
v_call: TRBV28
j_call: TRBJ2-1

cdr3_aa: ASSLELAGVRNEQF
v_call: TRBV11-2
j_call: TRBJ2-1

cdr3_aa: ASSAMGLATDTQY
v_call: TRBV9
j_call: TRBJ2-3